This T cell receptor (beta chain) was sequenced during a study of T cells in Graves' hyperthyroidism and ophthalmopathy. Amplification of TCR beta CDR3 regions used RNA as the template. HTBI primers were the set used in a first-round RT-PCR of the TCR CDR3. MiXCR, run by TCRdb on the multiplex PCR reads, gives a single entry per CDR3 protein. The sample lists under 400,000 distinct CDR3 sequences, 15% to 20% seen once, with 45% to 55% in the top ten. CDR3 length: 13 residues. V was trimmed by 4 bases and J by 1 base, leaving 8 bases between them. CDR1 and CDR2 (germline): ENHRY, SYGVKD. This clonotype was sampled from a woman between 45 and 60 years old with Graves' hyperthyroidism. The chain is built from TRBV10-3 and TRBJ2-7; perhaps TRBD1 as D (6 bases). Specimen: blood. The CDR3 region has the DNA TGTGCCATCAGTGGACAGGCTTCCTACGAGCAGTACGTC. It is translated as CAISGQASYEQYV.